These 10 T cell receptor beta chains were sequenced from one sample in a study of Ad26.COV2.S vaccination and SARS-CoV-2 variants. This sample's treatment: 19 received Ad26.COV2.S at low or high dose, single or two shots; 5 received placebo; per-sample allocation not given. All samples were drawn on day 63, counting from the first vaccine or placebo injection. Generated by immunoSEQ multiplex PCR, the TCRdb table keeps only in-frame clones and is missing some. Here the sample spans about 480,000 clones, 87% being singletons. The sample here was peripheral blood, taken in a trial of Ad26.COV2.S vaccine versus placebo. Receptor source: a person between 18 and 60 years old who received the Ad26.COV2.S COVID-19 vaccine or a placebo.

The CDR3 protein is CASSRPQQGANEQYF. The CDR3 DNA reads as TGTGCCAGCAGTCGGCCTCAACAGGGGGCCAACGAGCAGTACTTC. The V gene is TRBV27, the J gene TRBJ2-7; TRBD1 agrees at 9 bases. The germline gives CDR1 MNHEY, CDR2 SMNVEV (reference sequence). The V and J ends lost 5 bases and 5 bases, in that order; junction bases with no gene match: 10. The CDR3 has 15 residues.

V and J are TRBV7-3 and TRBJ2-1; 12 nucleotides line up with TRBD2. The V gene's germline CDR1 is SGHTA and CDR2 FQGTGA. The CDR3 has 14 residues. V lost 4 bases to trimming and J lost 6 bases; unmatched junction nucleotides: 1. CDR3: CASSSTSGSNEQFF. In DNA form, the CDR3 reads TGTGCCAGCAGCTCGACTAGCGGGAGCAATGAGCAGTTCTTC.

The V call is TRBV3-1 (or the pseudogene TRBV3-2), the J call TRBJ1-6, with 9 bases that match TRBD1. J lost 10 bases, V lost 3 bases, and 1 base had no gene match. The CDR3 sequence is 13 residues long. CDR1 LGHDT and CDR2 YNNKEL come from the germline V gene (reference sequence). The DNA of the CDR3 is TGTGCCAGCAGCCAGGGACAGGGATCACCCCTCCACTTT. Translating gives CASSQGQGSPLHF.

The chain joins TRBV7-3 to TRBJ2-3; 9 bases match TRBD1. Germline CDR1 SGHTA, CDR2 FQGTGA. This CDR3 has 14 residues. The trim removed 5 bases at V and 5 bases at J, leaving 5 bases unmatched. The CDR3 loop reads CASSRQGVGDTQYF. DNA for the CDR3: TGTGCCAGCAGCCGACAGGGGGTAGGAGATACGCAGTATTTT.

The chain carries TRBV3-1 (or the pseudogene TRBV3-2) and TRBJ2-1, with TRBD2 matching over 11 bases. Germline V gives CDR1 LGHDT, CDR2 YNNKEL (reference sequence). This CDR3 is built from 16 residues. Losses at the gene ends were 3 bases for V and 9 bases for J; bases not matched to a gene: 10. In DNA, the CDR3 is TGTGCCAGCAGCCAGGCTTTAGCGGGAGGGTTGGGTGAGCAGTTCTTC. Translation: CASSQALAGGLGEQFF.

The rearrangement joins TRBV9 to TRBJ2-3; tentatively, D is TRBD2 (6 bases). Trimming pared 4 bases from V and 0 bases from J, leaving 12 bases between. Germline V CDR1 and CDR2: SGDLS, YYNGEE. The CDR3 runs to 15 residues. This CDR3 is CASSLGGSSTDTQYF. For the CDR3, the DNA is TGTGCCAGCAGCTTAGGAGGGTCTAGCACAGATACGCAGTATTTT. Combining the CDR3 with reference TRBV9 and TRBJ2-3 gives the whole variable domain DSGVTQTPKHLITATGQRVTLRCSPRSGDLSVYWYQQSLDQGLQFLIQYYNGEERAKGNILERFSAQQFPDLHSELNLSSLELGDSALYFCASSLGGSSTDTQYFGPGTRLTVL.

The genes are TRBV6-5 and TRBJ1-6, with D tentatively TRBD1 (5 bases). The CDR3 totals 15 residues. CDR1 is MNHEY and CDR2 is SVGAGI in the germline V gene. V lost 7 bases, J lost 0 bases, and 10 bases lay in between. CDR3: CASKGLSSYNSPLHF. In DNA, the CDR3 is TGTGCCAGCAAGGGGCTTAGCTCCTATAATTCACCCCTCCACTTT.

This chain connects TRBV7-8 to TRBJ1-3, with D perhaps TRBD1 (6 bases). Trimming cost V 1 base and J 4 bases, with 11 bases left between them. The CDR3 is 15 amino acids. Looked up from germline, CDR1 is SGHVS and CDR2 is FQNEAQ. The chain's CDR3 is CASSLGRGAGNTIYF. The DNA for the CDR3 is TGTGCCAGCAGCTTAGGTCGGGGGGCGGGAAACACCATATATTTT.

The chain is built from TRBV7-8 and TRBJ1-6; a possible D gene is TRBD1 (5 bases). V gave up 3 bases and J gave up 4 bases, with 13 bases separating them. Germline V gene lookup returns CDR1 SGHVS and CDR2 FQNEAQ. The CDR3 consists of 16 residues. The CDR3 DNA reads as TGTGCCAGCAGCTTGCGGGACTCCGGGTATAATTCACCCCTCCACTTT. This sequence encodes CASSLRDSGYNSPLHF.

The chain joins TRBV7-2 to TRBJ2-2; D possibly uses TRBD1 or TRBD2 (5 bases each). The V and J ends lost 8 bases and 0 bases respectively, with 16 bases between them. The CDR3 consists of 16 residues. Germline V CDR1 and CDR2: SGHTA, FQGNSA. CDR3 amino acids: CASPLEGPTNTGELFF. The CDR3, as DNA: TGTGCCAGCCCTCTTGAGGGGCCTACGAACACCGGGGAGCTGTTTTTT. The full variable domain, rest sourced from reference TRBV7-2 and TRBJ2-2, is GAGVSQSPSNKVTEKGKDVELRCDPISGHTALYWYRQSLGQGLEFLIYFQGNSAPDKSGLPSDRFSAERTGGSVSTLTIQRTQQEDSAVYLCASPLEGPTNTGELFFGEGSRLTVL.